This TCR beta chain was captured in a study of T-cell memory formation after mild COVID-19. The V end lost 3 bases, the J end lost 2 bases, and 4 bases lay between the germline ends. The CDR3 runs 11 residues. The germline gives CDR1 DFQATT, CDR2 SNEGSKA (reference sequence). On this clonotype itself: What it recognizes is unknown.

In TCRdb, the 5' RACE reads were re-called with MiXCR into one record per CDR3 protein. The sample contains 350,000 to 450,000 distinct CDR3 sequences, roughly 20% of which appear only once. Findings and limits, study-wide: That cross-reactive memory joined was suggested by some responding clones appearing in pre-infection memory. Clones that shrank (day 15 to 85) were balanced CD4/CD8, whereas later expanders leaned CD4+.

This sequence originates from an adult woman who had mild COVID-19 (a few samples of this study predate the infection). Cell type and time point are not known. The sample taken for sequencing was PBMCs or a T cell subset sorted from them (not recorded which). The chain couples TRBV20-1 to TRBJ1-1; no clear D. The CDR3 DNA reads as TGCAGTGCTAGGCCAAACACTGAAGCTTTCTTT. Protein sequence: CSARPNTEAFF.